The 25 T cell receptor beta chains below come from one sample, sequenced in a study of T cell repertoires in cytomegalovirus infection. MiXCR, run by TCRdb on the reads, gives a single entry per CDR3 protein. Of fewer than 550,000 distinct CDR3 sequences listed, about 11% are singletons. Sequences were obtained from PBMCs. The receptors shown here come from a human donor in good health (CMV status not recorded). Some clones in this sample may be carry-over from other donors' samples.

This clonotype was seen many times. The V call is TRBV19, the J call TRBJ2-7; maybe TRBD2 (6 bases). Trimming cost V 10 bases and J 3 bases, with 16 bases left between them. CDR1 is LNHDA, CDR2 SQIVND, per germline (reference sequence). This CDR3 is built from 13 residues. The CDR3 nucleotides read TGTGCCACGAGAGGGCGGGGAGACTACGAGCAGTACTTC. This sequence encodes CATRGRGDYEQYF.

This clonotype was seen a handful of times. V is TRBV30 and J is TRBJ1-5, with 8 bases matching TRBD1. Germline-derived CDR1 and CDR2 are GTSNPN and SVGIG (reference sequence). Trimming at V came to 1 base and at J to 0 bases, leaving 5 bases not matched to a gene. This CDR3 is built from 16 residues. The CDR3 region is CAWSGRTGNSNQPQHF. As DNA, the CDR3 is TGTGCCTGGAGTGGCCGGACAGGGAATAGCAATCAGCCCCAGCATTTT. The entire variable domain, with the rest obtained from reference TRBV30 and TRBJ1-5, is as follows: SQTIHQWPATLVQPVGSPLSLECTVEGTSNPNLYWYRQAAGRGLQLLFYSVGIGQISSEVPQNLSASRPQDRQFILSSKKLLLSDSGFYLCAWSGRTGNSNQPQHFGDGTRLSIL.

This clonotype was seen only a few times. This chain links TRBV19 with TRBJ1-2; TRBD1 aligns across 8 bases. This CDR3 contains 16 residues. V shed 7 bases and J 5 bases; nucleotides not matched to a gene: 15. Germline CDR1 reads LNHDA; CDR2 reads SQIVND (reference sequence). The CDR3 sequence is CASKSPQDRVGYGYTF. CDR3 DNA sequence: TGTGCCAGTAAAAGCCCCCAGGACAGGGTCGGTTATGGCTACACCTTC.

This clonotype was seen ten or more times. CDR3 amino acids: CASSILGHVVNTEAFF. CDR3 sequence (DNA): TGTGCCAGTAGTATCCTCGGACACGTCGTGAACACTGAAGCTTTCTTT. The chain recombines TRBV19 with TRBJ1-1, with D possibly being TRBD1 (5 bases). Germline-derived CDR1 and CDR2 are LNHDA and SQIVND (reference sequence). The CDR3 totals 16 residues. Trimming stripped 3 bases from V and 0 bases from J, with 14 bases between.

V gene TRBV6-5 combines with J gene TRBJ1-4, with 9 bases identical to TRBD1. V gave up 0 bases and J gave up 3 bases; unmatched junction bases: 8. Germline CDR1 and CDR2: MNHEY and SVGAGI. The CDR3 contains 18 residues. The CDR3, as DNA: TGTGCCAGCAGTTACTCAATGCCCCGACAGGGGGCTAATGAAAAACTGTTTTTT. Translation: CASSYSMPRQGANEKLFF.

This chain links TRBV2 with TRBJ1-1, with a weak D call TRBD1 (6 bases). The germline gives CDR1 SNHLY, CDR2 FYNNEI. Trimming stripped 4 bases from V and 8 bases from J, with 8 bases between. The CDR3 extends over 11 amino acids. CDR3 sequence: CASSGGPEAFF. The CDR3 DNA sequence: TGTGCCAGCAGTGGGGGGCCGGAAGCTTTCTTT.

This clonotype showed up many times. The chain combines TRBV12-3 or TRBV12-4 with TRBJ2-3, with D tentatively TRBD2 (6 bases). V lost 10 bases to trimming and J lost 1 base, with 15 bases between them. The CDR3 runs 14 residues. The CDR3 DNA follows: TGTGCCATCTCGAGCGGAGGGGGCACAGATACGCAGTATTTT. Translation: CAISSGGGTDTQYF.

This clonotype has at least ten counts. This chain joins TRBV7-2 and TRBJ2-2; TRBD2 matches 9 bases. V trimming: 7 bases; J trimming: 3 bases; junction bases outside the gene matches: 6. This CDR3 region has 15 residues. Germline CDR1 and CDR2: SGHTA and FQGNSA. The CDR3 loop is CASTSSGAYTGELFF. The CDR3 DNA sequence: TGTGCCAGCACTTCTAGCGGGGCTTACACCGGGGAGCTGTTTTTT.

The CDR3 is CASSRRDATNEKLFF. Written as DNA, the CDR3 is TGTGCCAGCTCACGGAGGGATGCAACTAATGAAAAACTGTTTTTT. The chain carries TRBV18 and TRBJ1-4; D is unresolved. Trimming stripped 4 bases from V and 0 bases from J, with 9 bases between. The CDR3 loop spans 15 amino acids. Germline V gene data show CDR1 as KGHSH and CDR2 as LQKENI.

This clonotype was detected many times. The CDR3 here is CASSLRGSSEQYF. In DNA form, the CDR3 reads TGTGCCAGCAGCCTCCGTGGTAGCAGCGAGCAGTACTTC. The J gene is TRBJ2-7, the V gene TRBV12-3 or TRBV12-4; unclear D gene. This CDR3 is 13 amino acids long. V lost 6 bases to trimming and J lost 6 bases, with 15 bases between them.

This clonotype was counted at least ten times. The chain has TRBV7-8 and TRBJ2-1; 12 bases line up with TRBD2. Germline V gene data show CDR1 as SGHVS and CDR2 as FQNEAQ. The CDR3 runs 16 residues. V was clipped by 5 bases and J by 3 bases; unmatched bases: 5. CDR3 in amino acids: CASSPTSGRNYNEQFF. In DNA form, the CDR3 reads TGTGCCAGCAGCCCCACTAGCGGGAGGAACTACAATGAGCAGTTCTTC.

This clonotype was seen ten or more times. This sequence joins TRBV7-9 and TRBJ2-5; D is undetermined. Germline-derived CDR1 and CDR2 are SEHNR and FQNEAQ (reference sequence). The V and J ends lost 2 bases and 6 bases respectively, with 10 bases between them. This CDR3 is built from 13 residues. CDR3 amino acids: CASSLLAGQTQYF. In DNA form, the CDR3 reads TGTGCCAGCAGCTTATTGGCCGGGCAGACCCAGTACTTC.

This clonotype was observed a handful of times. The chain combines TRBV5-6 with TRBJ1-2; no definite D call. The length of the CDR3 is 13 residues. CDR1 is SGHDT and CDR2 is YYEEEE in the germline V gene. With 4 bases removed from V and 7 bases from J, the gap between germline ends came to 14 bases. DNA for the CDR3: TGTGCCAGCAGCCCGGACCTCCCGGGTGGCTACACCTTC. Translating it yields CASSPDLPGGYTF.

At least ten counts were recorded for this clonotype. The chain has TRBV2 and TRBJ2-1; TRBD2 agrees at 7 bases. The CDR3 totals 14 residues. The V gene's germline CDR1 is SNHLY and CDR2 FYNNEI. Trimming removed 11 bases from V and 7 bases from J; junction bases left unmatched: 14. CDR3 region: CALTRAGVVNEQFF. The CDR3 bases are TGTGCCTTAACTCGGGCGGGGGTCGTGAATGAGCAGTTCTTC. The full variable domain, its missing parts supplied by reference TRBV2 and TRBJ2-1, is EPEVTQTPSHQVTQMGQEVILRCVPISNHLYFYWYRQILGQKVEFLVSFYNNEISEKSEIFDDQFSVERPDGSNFTLKIRSTKLEDSAMYFCALTRAGVVNEQFFGPGTRLTVL.

Ten or more counts support this clonotype. The chain is built from TRBV10-3 and TRBJ2-3; D may be TRBD2 (7 bases). Between the trimmed V and J ends, which lost 0 bases and 3 bases, there was a span of 13 bases. The germline CDR1 and CDR2 sequences are ENHRY and SYGVKD. The CDR3 covers 16 residues. CDR3 region: CAISESGGGETDTQYF. The DNA for the CDR3 is TGTGCCATCAGTGAGTCAGGCGGGGGCGAGACAGATACGCAGTATTTT.

This clonotype was seen ten or more times. This chain links TRBV28 with TRBJ1-3; D gene ambiguous. Between the trimmed V and J ends, which lost 8 bases and 1 base, there was a span of 6 bases. Germline V gene data show CDR1 as MDHEN and CDR2 as SYDVKM. There are 12 residues in the CDR3. CDR3 in amino acids: CASYESGNTIYF. DNA of the CDR3: TGTGCCAGCTACGAGTCTGGAAACACCATATATTTT.

In this sample, this clonotype turned up many times. The CDR3 here is CASSVEDRRNTEAFF. Written as DNA, the CDR3 is TGTGCCAGCAGCGTAGAAGACAGGAGGAACACTGAAGCTTTCTTT. The rearrangement uses TRBV6-1 and TRBJ1-1, with D perhaps TRBD1 (6 bases). The CDR3 has 15 residues. V was cut by 6 bases and J by 1 base, with 15 bases left in between. Per the germline V gene, CDR1 is MNHNS and CDR2 is SASEGT.

This clonotype was observed many times. The chain links TRBV28 to TRBJ1-1; D unresolved. CDR1 is MDHEN and CDR2 is SYDVKM in the germline V gene. The length of the CDR3 is 12 residues. V was shortened by 6 bases and J by 6 bases, with 11 bases between the two germline ends. The CDR3 DNA sequence: TGTGCCAGCAGCAAGCGACGGGCTGAAGCTTTCTTT. Its protein is CASSKRRAEAFF.

This clonotype was seen more than once but under ten times. The rearrangement links TRBV28 to TRBJ2-1, with 12 bases lining up with TRBD2. Trimming took 5 bases from V and 4 from J; bases not matched to a gene: 6. The CDR3 loop spans 16 amino acids. Germline CDR1 and CDR2: MDHEN and SYDVKM. CDR3: CASSGRTSGTYNEQFF. The CDR3, as DNA: TGTGCCAGCAGTGGGCGGACTAGCGGGACGTACAATGAGCAGTTCTTC.

This clonotype was found a few times. This chain uses TRBV7-9 with TRBJ2-7, with 8 bases fitting TRBD1. The CDR3 length is 14 residues. V shed 10 bases and J 2 bases; nucleotides not matched to a gene: 10. Germline V gene lookup returns CDR1 SEHNR and CDR2 FQNEAQ (reference sequence). This chain's CDR3 is CAILSRDRPYEQYF. The CDR3 nucleotides are TGTGCCATTTTGAGCAGGGACAGGCCCTACGAGCAGTACTTC.

Worth noting for this clonotype: Mismatch with germline at one junction end may stem from a read error. The V gene is TRBV7-9, the J gene TRBJ1-5; D is perhaps TRBD2 (6 bases). The DNA end is a closer match to TRBJ2-3, so the J assignment may be wrong. The CDR3 has 15 residues. In germline, CDR1 is SEHNR, CDR2 FQNEAQ (reference sequence). CDR3 in DNA: TGCGCCAGCAGCTTAGCGGTTGGTCCGGGGAAGCCCCAGTATTTT. It yields the protein CASSLAVGPGKPQYF.

The sample holds many counts of this clonotype. This rearrangement joins TRBV7-6 to TRBJ1-2, with 7 bases fitting TRBD1. The CDR3 length is 17 residues. J gave up 2 bases and V 5 bases, and 14 bases lay outside the gene matches. Germline-derived CDR1 and CDR2 are SGHVS and FNYEAQ. CDR3 sequence: CASSPNAGTVWNYGYTF. The CDR3, as DNA: TGTGCCAGCAGCCCGAACGCGGGGACAGTCTGGAACTATGGCTACACCTTC.

This clonotype was recorded a few times. The chain joins TRBV5-4 to TRBJ2-7; D gene ambiguous. Germline-derived CDR1 and CDR2 are SGHNT and YYREEE (reference sequence). The CDR3 totals 15 residues. Trimming pared 5 bases from V and 2 bases from J, leaving 17 bases between. The chain's CDR3 is CASSDTRQTPYEQYF. The CDR3 coding sequence is TGTGCCAGCAGTGACACGCGGCAGACCCCCTACGAGCAGTACTTC.

This clonotype appeared many times. This chain links TRBV7-9 with TRBJ2-4, with D perhaps matching TRBD1 or TRBD2 (6 bases each). This CDR3 has 17 amino acids. Germline V gene data show CDR1 as SEHNR and CDR2 as FQNEAQ (reference sequence). Trimming removed 5 bases at V and 0 bases at J, with 17 bases between. CDR3 region: CASSSDRGLIAKNIQYF. The CDR3 bases are TGTGCCAGCAGCAGTGACCGGGGGCTGATAGCCAAAAACATTCAGTACTTC.

This clonotype was seen at least ten times. This sequence joins TRBV13 and TRBJ2-2; the match to TRBD2 covers 16 bases. CDR3 length: 18 amino acids. The V gene end was trimmed by 5 bases and the J gene end by 6 bases; junction bases not matched to a gene: 9. Looked up from germline, CDR1 is PRHDT and CDR2 is FYEKMQ (reference sequence). The CDR3 spells CASSLKPGLAGGPGELFF. In DNA form, the CDR3 reads TGTGCCAGCAGCCTCAAGCCGGGACTAGCGGGGGGGCCCGGGGAGCTGTTTTTT.